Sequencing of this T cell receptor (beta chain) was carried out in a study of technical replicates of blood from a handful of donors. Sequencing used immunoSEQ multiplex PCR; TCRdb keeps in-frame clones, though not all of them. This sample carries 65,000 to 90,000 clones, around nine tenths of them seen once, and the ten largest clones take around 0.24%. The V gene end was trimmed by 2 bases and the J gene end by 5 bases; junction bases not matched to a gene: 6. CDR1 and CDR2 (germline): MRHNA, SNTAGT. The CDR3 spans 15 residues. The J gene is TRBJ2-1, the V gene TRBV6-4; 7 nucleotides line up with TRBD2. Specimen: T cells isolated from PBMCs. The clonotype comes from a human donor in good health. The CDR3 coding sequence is TGTGCCAGCAGTGACGGCGCGGCGGGAGACAATGAGCAGTTCTTC. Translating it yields CASSDGAAGDNEQFF.